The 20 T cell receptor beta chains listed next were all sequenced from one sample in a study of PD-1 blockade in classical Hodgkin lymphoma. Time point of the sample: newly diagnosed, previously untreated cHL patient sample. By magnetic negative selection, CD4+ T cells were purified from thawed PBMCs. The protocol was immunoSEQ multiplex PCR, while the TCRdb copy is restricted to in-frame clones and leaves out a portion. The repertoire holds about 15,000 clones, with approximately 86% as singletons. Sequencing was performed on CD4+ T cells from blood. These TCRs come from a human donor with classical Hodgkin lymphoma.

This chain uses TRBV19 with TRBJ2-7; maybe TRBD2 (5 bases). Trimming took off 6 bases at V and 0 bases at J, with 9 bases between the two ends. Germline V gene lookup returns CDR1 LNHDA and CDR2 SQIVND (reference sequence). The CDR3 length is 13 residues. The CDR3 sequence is CASRTSGSYEQYF. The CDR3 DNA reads TGTGCCAGTAGGACCAGCGGCTCCTACGAGCAGTACTTC.

The CDR3 coding sequence is TGCGCCAGCAGCCCCAACAGGGGAGGCACTGAAGCTTTCTTT. It yields the protein CASSPNRGGTEAFF. V usage is TRBV5-1 and J usage is TRBJ1-1; 7 bases line up with TRBD1. This CDR3 comprises 14 residues. Germline lookup yields CDR1 SGHRS and CDR2 YFSETQ. With 4 bases clipped from V and 4 bases from J, the junction kept 7 bases outside the gene matches. Full variable domain (rest looked up from reference TRBV5-1 and TRBJ1-1): KAGVTQTPRYLIKTRGQQVTLSCSPISGHRSVSWYQQTPGQGLQFLFEYFSETQRNKGNFPGRFSGRQFSNSRSEMNVSTLELGDSALYLCASSPNRGGTEAFFGQGTRLTVV.

The CDR3 nucleotides read TGTGCCAGCTCACCTGGGACTAGCGGGAAGGGGTCCAAGGAGCAGTTCTTC. It translates to CASSPGTSGKGSKEQFF. The chain carries TRBV18 and TRBJ2-1; 13 bases fit TRBD2. Trimming cost V 3 bases and J 10 bases; bases outside gene matches: 12. The CDR3 length is 17 residues. Germline V gene data show CDR1 as KGHSH and CDR2 as LQKENI. The complete variable domain, with remaining parts taken from reference TRBV18 and TRBJ2-1, reads NAGVMQNPRHLVRRRGQEARLRCSPMKGHSHVYWYRQLPEEGLKFMVYLQKENIIDESGMPKERFSAEFPKEGPSILRIQQVVRGDSAAYFCASSPGTSGKGSKEQFFGPGTRLTVL.

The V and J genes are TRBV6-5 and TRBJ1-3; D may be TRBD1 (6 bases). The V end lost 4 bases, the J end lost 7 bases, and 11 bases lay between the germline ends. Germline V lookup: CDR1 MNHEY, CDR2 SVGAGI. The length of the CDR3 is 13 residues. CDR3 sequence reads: CASSSPGANTIYF. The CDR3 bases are TGTGCCAGCAGTTCACCGGGGGCGAACACCATATATTTT.

The CDR3 sequence is CASSVALADLNTGELFF. In DNA, the CDR3 is TGTGCCAGCAGCGTAGCATTGGCGGACCTCAACACCGGGGAGCTGTTTTTT. The chain employs TRBV9 and TRBJ2-2; D is unresolved. V was pared by 0 bases and J by 2 bases, with 14 bases between. The CDR3 runs to 17 residues. Germline V CDR1 and CDR2: SGDLS, YYNGEE.

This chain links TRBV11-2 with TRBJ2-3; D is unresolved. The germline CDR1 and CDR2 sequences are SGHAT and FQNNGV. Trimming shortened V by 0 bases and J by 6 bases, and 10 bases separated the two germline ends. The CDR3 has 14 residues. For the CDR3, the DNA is TGTGCCAGCAGCTTAGATTCACATCCGGATACGCAGTATTTT. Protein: CASSLDSHPDTQYF.

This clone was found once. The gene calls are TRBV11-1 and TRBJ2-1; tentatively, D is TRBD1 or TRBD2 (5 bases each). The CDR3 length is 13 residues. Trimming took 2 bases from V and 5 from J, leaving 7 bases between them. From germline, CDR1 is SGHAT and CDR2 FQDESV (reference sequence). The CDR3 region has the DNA TGTGCCAGCAGCTTATGGGGGAACAATGAGCAGTTCTTC. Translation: CASSLWGNNEQFF.

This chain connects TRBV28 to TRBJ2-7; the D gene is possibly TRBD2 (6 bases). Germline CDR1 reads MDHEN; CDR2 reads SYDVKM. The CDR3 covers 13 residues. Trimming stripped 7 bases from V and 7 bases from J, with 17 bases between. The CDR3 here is CASTWRALSEQYF. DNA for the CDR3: TGTGCCAGCACCTGGAGGGCCCTCAGTGAGCAGTACTTC.

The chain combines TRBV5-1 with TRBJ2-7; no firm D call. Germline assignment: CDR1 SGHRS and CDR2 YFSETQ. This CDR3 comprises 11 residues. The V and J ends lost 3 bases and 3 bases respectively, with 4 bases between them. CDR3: CASSSYYEQYF. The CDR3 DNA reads TGCGCCAGCAGCTCGTACTACGAGCAGTACTTC.

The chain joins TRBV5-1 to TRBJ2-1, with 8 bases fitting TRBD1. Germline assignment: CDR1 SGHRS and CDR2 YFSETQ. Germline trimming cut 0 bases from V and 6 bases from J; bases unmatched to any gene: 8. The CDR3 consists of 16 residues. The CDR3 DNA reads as TGCGCCAGCAGCTTGGCCACCGGGACAGGAATCAATGAGCAGTTCTTC. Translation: CASSLATGTGINEQFF.

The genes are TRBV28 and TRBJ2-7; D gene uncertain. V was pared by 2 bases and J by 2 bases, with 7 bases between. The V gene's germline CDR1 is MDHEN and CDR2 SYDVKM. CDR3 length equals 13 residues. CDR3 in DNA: TGTGCCAGCAGTTTAAAGTATCCCTACGAGCAGTACTTC. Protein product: CASSLKYPYEQYF.

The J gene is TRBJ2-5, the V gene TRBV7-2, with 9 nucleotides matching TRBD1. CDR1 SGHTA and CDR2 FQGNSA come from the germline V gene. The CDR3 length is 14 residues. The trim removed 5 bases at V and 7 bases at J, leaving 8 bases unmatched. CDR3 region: CASSPGTGFGTQYF. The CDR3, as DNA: TGTGCCAGCAGCCCTGGGACAGGGTTCGGGACCCAGTACTTC.

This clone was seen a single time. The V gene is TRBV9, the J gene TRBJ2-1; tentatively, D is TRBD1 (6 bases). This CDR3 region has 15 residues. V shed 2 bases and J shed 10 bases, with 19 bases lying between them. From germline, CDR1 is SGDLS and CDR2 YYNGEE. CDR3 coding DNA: TGTGCCAGCAGCGTGAGCGCATTGGATAGGGGGGAGCAGTTCTTC. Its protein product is CASSVSALDRGEQFF.

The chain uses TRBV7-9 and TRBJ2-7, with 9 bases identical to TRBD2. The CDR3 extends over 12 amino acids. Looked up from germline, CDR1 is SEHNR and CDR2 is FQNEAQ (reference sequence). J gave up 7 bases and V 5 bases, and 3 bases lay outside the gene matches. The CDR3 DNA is TGTGCCAGCAGCGGACTAGCGCGTGAGCAGTACTTC. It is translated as CASSGLAREQYF.

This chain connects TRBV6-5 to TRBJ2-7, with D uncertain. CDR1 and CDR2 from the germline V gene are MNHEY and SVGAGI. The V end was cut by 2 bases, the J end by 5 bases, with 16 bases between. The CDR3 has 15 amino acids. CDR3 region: CASSYRLYPTDEQYF. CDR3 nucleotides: TGTGCCAGCAGTTACCGGCTTTACCCGACGGACGAGCAGTACTTC.

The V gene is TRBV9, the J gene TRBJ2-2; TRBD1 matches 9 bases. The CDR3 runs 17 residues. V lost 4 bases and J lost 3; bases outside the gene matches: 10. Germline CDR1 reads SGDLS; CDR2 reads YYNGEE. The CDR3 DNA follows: TGTGCCAGCAGCCCACTCCCCGGGACAGGGTACACCGGGGAGCTGTTTTTT. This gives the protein CASSPLPGTGYTGELFF.

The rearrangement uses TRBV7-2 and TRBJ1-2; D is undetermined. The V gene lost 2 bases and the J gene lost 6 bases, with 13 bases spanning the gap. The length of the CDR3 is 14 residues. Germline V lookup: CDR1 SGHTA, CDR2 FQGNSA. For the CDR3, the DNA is TGTGCCAGCAGCTTATACTTAGCCCTCGATGGCTACACCTTC. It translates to CASSLYLALDGYTF.

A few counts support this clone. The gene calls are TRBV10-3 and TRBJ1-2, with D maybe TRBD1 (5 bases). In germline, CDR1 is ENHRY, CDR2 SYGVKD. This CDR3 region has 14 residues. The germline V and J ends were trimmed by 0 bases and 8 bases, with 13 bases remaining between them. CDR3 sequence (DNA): TGTGCCATCAGTGAGTCAAGGCAGGGTGAAGGCTACACCTTC. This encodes CAISESRQGEGYTF.

The CDR3 DNA reads as TGTGCCAGCAGCGTCGGACTAGCGGACAATTACGAGCAGTACTTC. Translation gives CASSVGLADNYEQYF. The chain couples TRBV9 to TRBJ2-7, with 10 bases aligning to TRBD2. Per germline, CDR1 SGDLS and CDR2 YYNGEE. The CDR3 is 15 residues long. Germline trimming cut 2 bases from V and 4 bases from J; bases unmatched to any gene: 6.

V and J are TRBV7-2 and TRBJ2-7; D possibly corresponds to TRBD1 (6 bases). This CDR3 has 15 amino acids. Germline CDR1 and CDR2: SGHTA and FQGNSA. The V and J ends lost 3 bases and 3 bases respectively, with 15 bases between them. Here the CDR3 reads CASSFGAGEIYEQYF. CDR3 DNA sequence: TGTGCCAGCAGCTTTGGGGCAGGGGAAATCTACGAGCAGTACTTC.